The source of this TCR beta chain is a study of breast tumors, draining lymph nodes, adjacent tissues. Study outcomes and limitations: Most tumor T cells seemingly derive from lymph node, then expand in tumor.

A word on this clonotype: Its antigen is unidentified. This may be a read error, as it is one base from a much larger clone.

Samples came from axillary lymph nodes draining the breast cancer. This CDR3 is 15 amino acids long. Germline CDR1 and CDR2: SEHNR and FQNEAQ (reference sequence). MiXCR, run by TCRdb on the multiplex PCR reads, gives a single entry per CDR3 protein. Of 150,000 to 200,000 distinct CDR3 sequences listed, 33% were seen once; the top ten hold approximately 4.3%. The chain recombines TRBV7-9 with TRBJ1-2; 9 bases match TRBD1. Sequenced material: axillary lymph node tissue. The receptor was isolated from a female donor with breast cancer. Some clones in this sample may be carry-over from other donors' samples. The CDR3 DNA is TGTGCCAGCAGCTTCAACAGGGGGCGCTTCTATGGCTACCCCTTC. Translated, it gives CASSFNRGRFYGYPF. Variable domain in full (rest from reference TRBV7-9 and TRBJ1-2): DTGVSQNPRHKITKRGQNVTFRCDPISEHNRLYWYRQTLGQGPEFLTYFQNEAQLEKSRLLSDRFSAERPKGSFSTLEIQRTEQGDSAMYLCASSFNRGRFYGYPFGSGTRLTVV.